Below are 7 T cell receptor beta chains sequenced from a single sample in a study of T-cell memory formation after mild COVID-19. TCRdb reanalysed the 5' RACE reads using MiXCR and keeps one entry per CDR3 protein. The sample gives a few hundred thousand distinct CDR3 sequences, 8.5% to 9.5% of which show up once; approximately 20% is in the top ten. What was sequenced was PBMCs or a T cell subset sorted from them (not recorded which). These receptors all stem from a man in his late teens or twenties who had mild COVID-19 (a few samples of this study predate the infection). Cell type and time point are not known.

This clonotype has a count of ten or more. V usage is TRBV5-1 and J usage is TRBJ2-5, with 8 bases identical to TRBD1. Germline trimming cut 4 bases from V and 3 bases from J; bases unmatched to any gene: 14. This CDR3 comprises 17 residues. Germline loops: CDR1 SGHRS, CDR2 YFSETQ. CDR3 residues: CASSRSPSGTGKETQYF. The CDR3 DNA reads as TGCGCCAGCAGCCGTTCTCCATCCGGGACAGGCAAAGAGACCCAGTACTTC.

Many counts were recorded for this clonotype. V usage is TRBV9 and J usage is TRBJ2-3; unclear D gene. The germline CDR1 and CDR2 sequences are SGDLS and YYNGEE. Between the trimmed V and J ends, which lost 0 bases and 6 bases, there was a span of 11 bases. The CDR3 totals 14 residues. CDR3 nucleotide sequence: TGTGCCAGCAGCGTAGTACCGGTCCCGGATACGCAGTATTTT. This translates into CASSVVPVPDTQYF.

This clonotype was counted a few times. The chain recombines TRBV5-4 with TRBJ2-7; TRBD1 aligns across 9 bases. The CDR3 is made up of 15 amino acids. Germline lookup yields CDR1 SGHNT and CDR2 YYREEE (reference sequence). Trimming took 0 bases from V and 3 from J; bases not matched to a gene: 4. The CDR3 bases are TGTGCCAGCAGCTTGGGGGACAGGGCGATCTACGAGCAGTACTTC. Protein: CASSLGDRAIYEQYF.

This clonotype was observed a few times. The chain links TRBV6-2 or TRBV6-3 to TRBJ1-2, with TRBD1 matching 8 bases. With 6 bases clipped from V and 4 bases from J, the junction kept 4 bases outside the gene matches. CDR3 size: 13 residues. Germline CDR1 and CDR2: MNHEY and SVGEGT. CDR3 amino acids: CASRRTGRYGYTF. CDR3 nucleotides: TGTGCCAGCAGGCGGACAGGGCGCTATGGCTACACCTTC.

This clonotype was recorded at least ten times. The chain has TRBV5-1 and TRBJ2-2; TRBD1 matches at 7 bases. The CDR3 runs to 15 residues. The V segment lost 2 bases and the J segment 5 bases; nucleotides outside the gene matches: 6. Germline V gives CDR1 SGHRS, CDR2 YFSETQ. The CDR3 nucleotides are TGCGCCAGCAGCTTTTCTCCAGGGGGAACCGGGGAGCTGTTTTTT. Amino acids: CASSFSPGGTGELFF.

The table lists this clonotype with many counts. This chain connects TRBV5-1 to TRBJ2-1; no clear D gene. Trimming removed 6 bases at V and 5 bases at J, with 18 bases between. CDR1 SGHRS and CDR2 YFSETQ come from the germline V gene. CDR3 length: 15 residues. The CDR3 loop reads CASKPLGGNDNEQFF. The DNA for the CDR3 is TGCGCCAGCAAGCCCCTTGGTGGGAATGACAATGAGCAGTTCTTC. The variable domain in full, with the rest retrieved from reference TRBV5-1 and TRBJ2-1, is KAGVTQTPRYLIKTRGQQVTLSCSPISGHRSVSWYQQTPGQGLQFLFEYFSETQRNKGNFPGRFSGRQFSNSRSEMNVSTLELGDSALYLCASKPLGGNDNEQFFGPGTRLTVL.

In this sample, this clonotype turned up a few times. The CDR3 coding sequence is TGCAGCGCGGCGGGGGGGCCCTACAATGAGCAGTTCTTC. This codes for CSAAGGPYNEQFF. The J gene is TRBJ2-1, the V gene TRBV29-1; 9 nucleotides line up with TRBD2. CDR3 length: 13 amino acids. After removal of 7 bases from V and 2 bases from J, the junction contained 3 bases not matched to a gene. Germline assignment: CDR1 SQVTM and CDR2 ANQGSEA.